These T cell receptor beta chains were read from a single sample in a study of OX40 agonist ivuxolimab in advanced cancers. Sequenced by immunoSEQ multiplex PCR; TCRdb stores in-frame clones only, minus some. The sample lists approximately 60,000 clones, approximately 80% seen once, with approximately 0.64% in the top ten. The starting material was CD4+ or CD8+ T cells sorted from blood, obtained in a trial of the OX40 agonist ivuxolimab. These receptors were obtained from an adult with an advanced solid tumor such as melanoma, head and neck, liver or kidney cancer. Both conserved end residues are part of each CDR3.

V,CDR3
TRBV18,CASSQSGLSGNTIYF
TRBV6-5,CASSLSPDRPQHF
TRBV30,CAWILGGGYTF
TRBV7-9,CASSLTNLDTIYF
TRBV9,CASSVVGGMETQYF
TRBV7-6,CASSLAQSGRLNTGELFF
TRBV5-1,CASSGQGGQNEKLFF
TRBV19,CASRQRGGTDTQYF
TRBV15,CATSKLDRGQETQYF
TRBV7-2,CASRERWGSYEQFF
TRBV27,CASSPYLLAAYNEQFF
TRBV2,CASMRGLRSYGYTF
TRBV30,CAWSILRSYNEQFF
TRBV2,CASSEVGQGVDAEAFF
TRBV5-6,CASSLGSGQNGETQYF
TRBV5-6,CASSLAGGETQYF
TRBV5-1,CASQQGASTDTQYF
TRBV10-1,CASRDSNYGYTF
TRBV6-4,CASSATGSSYNEQFF
TRBV6-5,CASSLSYRHEQYF
TRBV2,CASSDRATQSLTFF
TRBV2,CAIGQGAPYGYTF